This T cell receptor beta chain was recovered during a study of blood T cell repertoires in COVID-19 (dated by TCRdb to 2019 to 2021). At the level of the whole study: Samples covering the acute and convalescent phases of COVID-19 were provided by collaborators in the United States, Italy and Spain. The material from the prospective study consisted of cDNA or gDNA derived from T cells, B-cell-depleted T cells, or PBMCs. Subjects who had been exposed to COVID-19, were actively infected with it, or had recovered from it provided the deeply sampled blood TCRbeta repertoires that made up the dataset. A freely available public database, intended as a resource for researchers studying the immune response to SARS-CoV-2, is where the repertoires were released. Samples came from the ongoing ImmuneRACE study (first 160 participants) plus 1,254 subjects from 6 global collaborators. The sample metadata nearly always contained a de-identified subject ID, COVID-19 status, age in years and sex. HLA class I and class II types, where available, came from metadata supplied by the sample provider rather than from assay-based typing.

Note on this clone: What this receptor recognizes is not known. No qualities accompany the bases; no much larger clone lies one base away.

The CDR3 covers 13 residues, taking in both the cysteine and the phenylalanine. The only DNA kept is the CDR3, 39 bases in frame from the first base. CDR1 SGDLS and CDR2 YYNGEE are derived from the germline V gene. The junction carries 15 bases between V and J, which are trimmed by 4 bases and 7 bases respectively. TCRbeta CDR3 regions were amplified from genomic DNA by means of the immunoSEQ Assay, a bias-controlled multiplex PCR. For the original study's pipeline: Nucleated cell counts per sample were estimated from amplification of reference gene primers within the assay. Sequence reads were collapsed and filtered to measure the absolute abundance of every unique TCRbeta CDR3 rearrangement. Productive Simpson clonality was computed per sample as the square root of Simpson's diversity index over productive rearrangements. TCRdb took this table from immuneACCESS and kept in-frame rearrangements with V and J called. Such tables lack part of the clones; where checked against another copy, unresolved V genes explain under half of the gap, and the rest is unexplained. The DNA was the basis for D and trimming; V, J and clone size are from that table. The sample table shows 310,000 or so clones, and around 87% are seen once. The top ten clonotypes cover roughly 1.9% of the sample.

Another Seattle source contributed samples from volunteer blood donors who had recovered from COVID-19. Collaborating institutions collected whole blood in K2EDTA tubes following their own protocols. For TCRbeta analysis, collaborators shipped samples in one of three forms: frozen whole blood, isolated PBMCs, or DNA extracted from either of those sample types. The full study reports these points: The quantity of clinical and demographic metadata differed by source and by participant and was supplied without curation.

The rearrangement joined TRBV9 to TRBJ2-7; the D segment could be TRBD1, given 5 matching bases. This TCR was sampled from a woman aged 25 to 45 who had recovered from COVID-19. The sequenced sample was peripheral blood. For the CDR3, the sequence is CASSPGRVREQYF. The DNA sequence follows: TGTGCCAGCAGCCCCGGCAGGGTGAGGGAGCAGTACTTC.